This T cell receptor (beta chain) was sequenced during a study of CD8+CD57+ T cells in acquired aplastic anemia. Study-wide context: The study obtained an average of about 3.2 ug of DNA from sorted CD4+ and CD8+ cells.

The CDR3 has 13 amino acids. Germline lookup yields CDR1 SEHNR and CDR2 FQNEAQ (reference sequence). Trimming took off 7 bases at V and 1 base at J, with 11 bases between the two ends. All sequencing subjects had displayed CD8+CD57+ cell expansion on flow cytometry. Genomic DNA served as template for TCR beta VDJ and CDR3 profiling. TCRdb processed the reads anew with MiXCR; each CDR3 protein has one entry. The data hold about 98,000 distinct CDR3 sequences, with about 63% observed a single time. The rearrangement joins TRBV7-9 to TRBJ2-7; D unclear. The sequenced sample consisted of sorted CD4+, CD8+, or CD8+CD57+ T cells (not recorded which) from PBMCs. This receptor was taken from a human donor with aplastic anemia. This CDR3 is CASTQAQSYEQYF. In DNA form, the CDR3 reads TGTGCCAGCACCCAGGCTCAATCCTACGAGCAGTACTTC.